The text below deals with one T cell receptor (beta chain). Its specificity is unknown. Thyroid surgery was performed in patients who had received no treatment beforehand. As originally analysed: A papillary thyroid cancer distant-metastasis classifier was built from CDR3 differences across clinicopathological groups. TCRdb re-called the PCR reads with MiXCR. TCRdb, not the original authors, processed these V and J calls. The data contain roughly 9,900 clones, about 26% of them singletons. This sample is drawn from a study of metastatic and nonmetastatic thyroid tumors. Turning to the study itself: The study looked at repertoires side by side in blood and in tumor or nodule tissue from malignant and benign thyroid patients. Points from the study as a whole: Malignant tumors reportedly showed significantly higher TCR beta diversity than benign nodules in both blood and tumor.

The CDR3 totals 15 residues. Per the germline V gene, CDR1 is DFQATT and CDR2 is SNEGSKA (reference sequence). Trimming shortened V by 0 bases and J by 2 bases, and 13 bases separated the two germline ends. This clonotype was sampled from a male donor with papillary thyroid cancer or a benign thyroid nodule (not recorded which). Some clones in this sample may be carry-over from other donors' samples. V is TRBV20-1 and J is TRBJ2-5, with D unclear. Sequencing used tumor tissue. The CDR3 DNA is TGCAGTGCTAGAGAACCGGTACAGACTCAAGAGACCCAGTACTTC. Protein sequence: CSAREPVQTQETQYF.